The T cell receptor (beta chain) under discussion was sequenced for a study of low-dose radiotherapy and immunotherapy resistance in tumors (dated by TCRdb to between 2021 and 2024). With respect to the entire study: In Cohort 1, each fraction delivered 0.5 Gy every 2 weeks, and the prescribed total PTV dose was 6.5 Gy. Eight patients were included in the translational analysis: three from the first dose cohort and the first five from the second dose cohort. No randomization into treatment groups was done for the people taking part in the trial. For Cohort 2, the dose was 1 Gy per fraction given every two weeks, adding up to 13 Gy in total across 26 weeks. Nivolumab and ipilimumab were both given intravenously, with nivolumab at a 240 mg flat dose every two weeks and ipilimumab at 1 mg/kg every six weeks. Cyclophosphamide 200 mg/m2 was given intravenously every two weeks, one day before each radiation and immunotherapy administration. Superscript III and a set of TRAV- and TRBV-specific primers were used to synthesize first-strand cDNA, so that both TCRalpha and TCRbeta chains were covered. Aspirin 300 mg was taken orally once daily by patients for four cycles, starting on cycle 1 day 1.

Data came from an Illumina HiSeq 2500. TCRs were amplified with Phusion for about 21 PCR cycles, with a constant-region primer paired with the adapter attached to the V primers. Amplification of the isolated mRNA was done with the MessageAmp II aRNA Amplification Kit, which involved a roughly 16-hour in vitro transcription at 37 degrees C. mRNA for TCR sequencing was isolated with the Dynabeads mRNA DIRECT Purification Kit. A second roughly 27-cycle Phusion PCR added indexed Illumina adapters, and products were purified with AMPure XP beads. The original methods were these. Custom Perl scripts pooled TCR sequences encoding the same protein, removed out-of-frame sequences and computed each clonotype's abundance. Any TCR sequence backed by just one read was left out of the analysis. Repertoire metrics included Shannon entropy, Gini index, clonality, richness, and frequency of TCRs shared between repertoires. The public sequencing data were trimmed at Q25 with fastp and processed into clonotypes with MiXCR by TCRdb, which kept only in-frame beta chains. Duplicate CDR3 protein sequences are folded into a single record with the most common DNA and genes. The V and J calls and clone size are TCRdb's, not the authors'. The sample table holds 50,000 or so distinct CDR3 sequences, of which 33% were seen once. Of the sample, approximately 7.6% falls within the top ten clones.

The time point label of this sample denotes: after trial treatment. This specimen's treatment or condition label, per the study, means: LDRT plus nivolumab, ipilimumab, low-dose cyclophosphamide and aspirin (RACIN trial). The donors took part in RACIN, a single-arm, phase I, dose-escalation trial that combined nivolumab, ipilimumab, aspirin, low-dose cyclophosphamide and low-dose radiotherapy. To be eligible, a patient needed to have an advanced solid tumor that was TIL-negative. This clonotype was counted between two and nine times. Its antigen is not yet known. Base qualities are missing; no much larger clone stands one base away. In the germline V gene, CDR1 corresponds to SGHTA and CDR2 to FQGNSA. From its cysteine to its phenylalanine, the CDR3 spans 15 amino acids. Of the read, only the CDR3 DNA is kept; its 45 bases are in frame from base 1. Trimming leaves V shorter by 2 bases and J shorter by 2 bases, with the junction holding 4 bases beyond the gene matches.

The receptor chain draws on TRBV7-2 and TRBJ2-5; a stretch of 8 junction bases matches TRBD2. Material: PBMCs, obtained after low-dose radiotherapy plus immunotherapy. The receptor was derived from a male donor with rectosigmoid adenocarcinoma. CDR3 sequence: CASSLSSSGQETQYF. The nucleotide sequence reads TGTGCCAGCAGCTTATCGTCTAGCGGGCAAGAGACCCAGTACTTC.